The clone carrying this T cell receptor beta chain was counted ten times or more. These data are taken from a study of T-cell reconstitution after alpha-beta-depleted transplantation in children. Researchers prepared the TCRbeta library using unique molecular identifiers, the study reports. TCRdb analysed the PCR reads with MiXCR anew, one entry per CDR3 protein. The sample includes just over 950,000 distinct CDR3 sequences, under 30% seen only once; the top ten take over 25%. Germline V lookup: CDR1 SGHDN, CDR2 FVKESK. The CDR3 is made up of 14 amino acids. Trimming removed 1 base at V and 0 bases at J, with 7 bases between.

The chain carries TRBV14 and TRBJ2-7; D unclear. The sequences come from PBMCs, mostly from graft donor cells, collected 360 days after TCRalphabeta/CD19-depleted stem cell transplant. The receptor was isolated from a boy under two years old who had a stem cell transplant for SCID, so the T cells may come from the graft donor. CDR3 sequence: CASSQVRSSYEQYF. DNA of the CDR3: TGTGCCAGCAGCCAAGTTCGCAGCTCCTACGAGCAGTACTTC. The full variable domain, completed using reference TRBV14 and TRBJ2-7, is EAGVTQFPSHSVIEKGQTVTLRCDPISGHDNLYWYRRVMGKEIKFLLHFVKESKQDESGMPNNRFLAERTGGTYSTLKVQPAELEDSGVYFCASSQVRSSYEQYFGPGTRLTVT.